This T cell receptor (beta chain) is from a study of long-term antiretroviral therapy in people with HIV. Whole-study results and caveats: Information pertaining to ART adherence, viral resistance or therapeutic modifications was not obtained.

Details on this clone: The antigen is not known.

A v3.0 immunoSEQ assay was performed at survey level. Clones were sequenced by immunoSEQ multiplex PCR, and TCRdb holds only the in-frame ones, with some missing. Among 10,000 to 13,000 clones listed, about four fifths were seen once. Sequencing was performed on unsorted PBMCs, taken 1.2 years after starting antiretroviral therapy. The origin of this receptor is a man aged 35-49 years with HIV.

The CDR3 spells CASSLEGARMTTGELFF. For the CDR3, the DNA is TGCGCCAGCAGCTTGGAAGGGGCACGGATGACCACCGGGGAGCTGTTTTTT. The gene calls are TRBV5-1 and TRBJ2-2; possible D gene TRBD1, 5 bases. This CDR3 comprises 17 residues. Trimming took 0 bases from V and 4 from J, leaving 16 bases between them. Germline V CDR1 and CDR2: SGHRS, YFSETQ.